This T cell receptor (beta chain) was found in a study of vaccination and CD4 T cells after COVID-19. Turning to the study itself: Overlapping SARS-CoV-2, HCoV-NL63, HCoV-OC43 and HCoV-229E spike peptides were used to stimulate cells. Control wells got either CEFX epitopes, HIV-1 Nef peptides, or no peptide at all.

Trimming took off 1 base at V and 5 bases at J, with 12 bases between the two ends. There are 15 residues in the CDR3. From germline, CDR1 is GTSNPN and CDR2 SVGIG (reference sequence). A note on this clonotype: The antigen is unknown.

Treatment meaning: 10-day PBMC culture with coronavirus spike peptide pools or control peptides (ViraFEST assay). The Oncomine TCR Beta short-read assay sequenced DNA from cultured CD4+ T cells. The genomic DNA was obtained from cultured CD4+ T cells by extraction with the QIAamp micro DNA kit. TCRdb ran MiXCR on the PCR reads and lists one entry per CDR3 protein. The sample lists roughly 15,000 distinct CDR3 sequences, under 75% occurring once. V is TRBV30 and J is TRBJ1-6, with TRBD1 as a possible D gene (5 bases). This sequence originates from a human donor who had recovered from COVID-19. Input material: CD4+ T cells from blood, cultured in vitro. The DNA of the CDR3 is TGTGCCTGGAGTGGAGTGGGGGGAAATAATTCACCCCTCCACTTT. Its protein is CAWSGVGGNNSPLHF. Looking up the rest from reference TRBV30 and TRBJ1-6 gives the full variable domain: SQTIHQWPATLVQPVGSPLSLECTVEGTSNPNLYWYRQAAGRGLQLLFYSVGIGQISSEVPQNLSASRPQDRQFILSSKKLLLSDSGFYLCAWSGVGGNNSPLHFGNGTRLTVT.